Below are 8 T cell receptor beta chains sequenced from a single sample in a study of T cell responses to AZD1222 COVID-19 vaccine. Assay used: immunoSEQ multiplex PCR; TCRdb lists only in-frame clones, some missing. Counted here are more than 95,000 clones, 85% to 95% occurring once; the ten biggest clones make up approximately 4.7%. Sequencing was performed on peripheral blood, taken on day 0 of AZD1222 vaccination. The receptors originated from an adult in good health.

This chain uses TRBV12-3 or TRBV12-4 with TRBJ1-1; the D gene is possibly TRBD1 (6 bases). This CDR3 contains 10 residues. Trimming took off 8 bases at V and 9 bases at J, with 10 bases between the two ends. In nucleotides, the CDR3 is TGTGCCAGCGGCACAGGGAAAGCTTTCTTT. Amino acid sequence: CASGTGKAFF.

The chain combines TRBV19 with TRBJ2-7, with 8 bases fitting TRBD2. Germline CDR1 is LNHDA and CDR2 is SQIVND (reference sequence). V trimming: 2 bases; J trimming: 2 bases; junction bases outside the gene matches: 2. The CDR3 is 14 residues long. The DNA of the CDR3 is TGTGCCAGTAGTATAACTAGCGGAACCTACGAGCAGTACTTC. Translated: CASSITSGTYEQYF.

In this sample, this clone turned up a few times. The chain is built from TRBV19 and TRBJ2-3, with a weak D call TRBD2 (6 bases). CDR1 LNHDA and CDR2 SQIVND come from the germline V gene (reference sequence). V was clipped by 0 bases and J by 3 bases, with 10 bases between them. The CDR3 extends over 15 amino acids. As DNA, the CDR3 is TGTGCCAGTAGTATAGACGGGAGTACGACAGATACGCAGTATTTT. Translated: CASSIDGSTTDTQYF.

V and J are TRBV5-1 and TRBJ2-3; 7 bases map to TRBD2. The V gene's germline CDR1 is SGHRS and CDR2 YFSETQ. With 4 bases clipped from V and 1 base from J, the junction kept 12 bases outside the gene matches. The CDR3 has 17 amino acids. The CDR3 coding sequence is TGCGCCAGCAGCGCAGGACTTCTAGCGGATCGCACAGATACGCAGTATTTT. Translated: CASSAGLLADRTDTQYF. Filled out from reference TRBV5-1 and TRBJ2-3, the complete variable domain reads KAGVTQTPRYLIKTRGQQVTLSCSPISGHRSVSWYQQTPGQGLQFLFEYFSETQRNKGNFPGRFSGRQFSNSRSEMNVSTLELGDSALYLCASSAGLLADRTDTQYFGPGTRLTVL.

The chain employs TRBV6-1 and TRBJ1-1, with 12 bases that match TRBD1. J lost 4 bases, V lost 4 bases, and 16 bases had no gene match. This CDR3 has 19 amino acids. The V gene's germline CDR1 is MNHNS and CDR2 SASEGT. The chain's CDR3 is CASSVYYFRDRGLLTEAFF. CDR3 sequence (DNA): TGTGCCAGCAGTGTGTACTACTTCCGGGACAGGGGGCTTCTCACTGAAGCTTTCTTT.

Only one count was recorded for this clone. J is TRBJ1-6 and V is TRBV28, with D uncertain. The CDR3 extends over 15 amino acids. Germline values: CDR1 MDHEN, CDR2 SYDVKM. V was trimmed by 3 bases and J by 5 bases, leaving 11 bases between them. The CDR3 is CASSLWGADNSPLHF. The CDR3 coding sequence is TGTGCCAGCAGTTTGTGGGGTGCGGATAATTCACCCCTCCACTTT.

The chain links TRBV11-2 to TRBJ1-6; no definite D call. With 1 base removed from V and 2 bases from J, the gap between germline ends came to 6 bases. CDR3 length: 15 residues. Germline CDR1 SGHAT, CDR2 FQNNGV. The CDR3 DNA is TGTGCCAGCAGCTTAGGCGGGGCCTATAATTCACCCCTCCACTTT. It specifies CASSLGGAYNSPLHF.

Written as DNA, the CDR3 is TGTGCCAGCAGTACTAGCGGGAGCTACGAGCAGTACTTC. This encodes CASSTSGSYEQYF. The V gene is TRBV5-4, the J gene TRBJ2-7; 11 bases match TRBD2. Unmatched junction bases numbered 1, after V lost 5 bases and J lost 3 bases. Germline V gene lookup returns CDR1 SGHNT and CDR2 YYREEE (reference sequence). There are 13 residues in the CDR3.